Sequencing of this T cell receptor beta chain was carried out in a study of T cell responses to AZD1222 COVID-19 vaccine. Study conclusions and caveats: Mostly white British, mostly female donors; authors suggested clonal diversity may be underestimated.

This clone was detected only once. The antigen is not known. This CDR3 is 15 amino acids long. V lost 8 bases, J lost 2 bases, and 9 bases stayed unmatched. CDR1 is SGHAT and CDR2 is FQNNGV in the germline V gene. TCRdb's copy holds only in-frame clones and misses some; the assay was immunoSEQ multiplex PCR. The sample has some 140,000 clones; roughly 87% are singletons. Second-dose schedules of about 4 or about 12 weeks were combined. This chain uses TRBV11-2 with TRBJ2-3, with 8 bases identical to TRBD2. This clonotype was sampled from an adult who received the AZD1222 COVID-19 vaccine. This sample comprised peripheral blood, obtained 28 days after the second AZD1222 dose. This CDR3 reads CASSWIAGSTDTQYF. The CDR3 DNA reads TGTGCCAGCTCTTGGATAGCGGGGTCCACAGATACGCAGTATTTT.